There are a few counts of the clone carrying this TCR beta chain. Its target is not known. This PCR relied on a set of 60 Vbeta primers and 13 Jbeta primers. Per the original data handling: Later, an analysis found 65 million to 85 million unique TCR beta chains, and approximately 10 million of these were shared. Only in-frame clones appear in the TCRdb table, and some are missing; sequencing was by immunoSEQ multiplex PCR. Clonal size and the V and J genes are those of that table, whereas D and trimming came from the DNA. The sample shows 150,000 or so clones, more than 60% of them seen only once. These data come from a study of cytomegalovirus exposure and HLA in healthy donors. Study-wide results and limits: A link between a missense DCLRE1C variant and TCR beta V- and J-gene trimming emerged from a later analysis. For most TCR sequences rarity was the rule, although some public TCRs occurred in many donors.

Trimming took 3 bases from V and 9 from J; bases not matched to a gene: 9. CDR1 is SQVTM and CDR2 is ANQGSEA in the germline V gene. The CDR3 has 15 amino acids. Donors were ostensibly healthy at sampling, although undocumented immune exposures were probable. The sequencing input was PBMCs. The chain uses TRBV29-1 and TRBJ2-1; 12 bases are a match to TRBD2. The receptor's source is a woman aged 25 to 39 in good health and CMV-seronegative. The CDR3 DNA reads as TGCAGCGTTGACAGGACTAGCGGGGTGAGGAGTGAGCAGTTCTTC. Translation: CSVDRTSGVRSEQFF.